One sample yielded the 6 T cell receptor beta chains listed below, sequenced in a study of CD8 T cells in ankylosing spondylitis. TCRdb re-called the 5' RACE reads through MiXCR, storing one row per CDR3 protein. The sample includes a few hundred thousand distinct CDR3 sequences, around 11% of them seen just once. The sequenced material came from blood, either unsorted or a sorted T cell fraction (not recorded which). The receptors stem from a male donor with ankylosing spondylitis or in good health (not recorded which).

This clonotype was counted between two and nine times. The rearrangement links TRBV2 to TRBJ2-5; 7 positions match TRBD2. V was clipped by 2 bases and J by 3 bases; unmatched bases: 6. In germline, CDR1 is SNHLY, CDR2 FYNNEI. The CDR3 sequence is 15 residues long. CDR3 region: CASSEYRGVEETQYF. The CDR3 DNA follows: TGTGCCAGCAGTGAATATCGGGGGGTGGAAGAGACCCAGTACTTC.

This clonotype was detected many times. V usage is TRBV5-1 and J usage is TRBJ2-1, with 10 bases lining up with TRBD2. With V trimmed by 0 bases and J by 7 bases, 7 bases remained unmatched. Germline assignment: CDR1 SGHRS and CDR2 YFSETQ. CDR3 length: 16 amino acids. In nucleotides, the CDR3 is TGCGCCAGCAGCTTGGCCACGCTAGCGGGGGAGAATGAGCAGTTCTTC. Its protein is CASSLATLAGENEQFF.

This clonotype has only a few counts. The rearrangement links TRBV19 to TRBJ2-1; D is perhaps TRBD1 or TRBD2 (5 bases each). The CDR3 is 14 amino acids. Germline V CDR1 and CDR2: LNHDA, SQIVND (reference sequence). V was pared by 4 bases and J by 9 bases, with 16 bases between. CDR3 nucleotides: TGTGCCAGTAGTAGGGAAGGGCAGGGAGTTGAGCAGTTCTTC. Its protein is CASSREGQGVEQFF.

This clonotype was observed at least ten times. The chain has TRBV5-1 and TRBJ2-7; a weak D match, TRBD2 (6 bases). Trimming left V 0 bases short and J 0 bases short, with 10 bases between. Germline V gene sequence: CDR1 SGHRS, CDR2 YFSETQ. The CDR3 is made up of 15 amino acids. The chain's CDR3 is CASSLGSSDSYEQYF. In DNA, the CDR3 is TGCGCCAGCAGCTTGGGCTCTAGCGACTCCTACGAGCAGTACTTC.

This clonotype was picked up a small number of times. The chain links TRBV11-3 to TRBJ2-3; 9 bases are shared with TRBD1. The CDR3 runs 15 residues. Unmatched junction bases numbered 11, after V lost 6 bases and J lost 7 bases. The germline gives CDR1 SGHNT, CDR2 YENEEA. The CDR3 DNA follows: TGTGCCAGCAGAAACCTTCGGACAGGGGACAATACGCAGTATTTT. Translation: CASRNLRTGDNTQYF. Supplemented by reference TRBV11-3 and TRBJ2-3, the full variable domain reads EAGVVQSPRYKIIEKKQPVAFWCNPISGHNTLYWYLQNLGQGPELLIRYENEEAVDDSQLPKDRFSAERLKGVDSTLKIQPAELGDSAVYLCASRNLRTGDNTQYFGPGTRLTVL.

This clonotype was found many times. The V call is TRBV29-1, the J call TRBJ2-7; unclear D gene. The V and J ends lost 0 bases and 10 bases respectively, with 10 bases between them. This CDR3 contains 11 residues. Germline CDR1 is SQVTM and CDR2 is ANQGSEA. The CDR3 nucleotides read TGCAGCGTTGAAGACCGCTCCGCCCAGTACTTC. This translates into CSVEDRSAQYF.